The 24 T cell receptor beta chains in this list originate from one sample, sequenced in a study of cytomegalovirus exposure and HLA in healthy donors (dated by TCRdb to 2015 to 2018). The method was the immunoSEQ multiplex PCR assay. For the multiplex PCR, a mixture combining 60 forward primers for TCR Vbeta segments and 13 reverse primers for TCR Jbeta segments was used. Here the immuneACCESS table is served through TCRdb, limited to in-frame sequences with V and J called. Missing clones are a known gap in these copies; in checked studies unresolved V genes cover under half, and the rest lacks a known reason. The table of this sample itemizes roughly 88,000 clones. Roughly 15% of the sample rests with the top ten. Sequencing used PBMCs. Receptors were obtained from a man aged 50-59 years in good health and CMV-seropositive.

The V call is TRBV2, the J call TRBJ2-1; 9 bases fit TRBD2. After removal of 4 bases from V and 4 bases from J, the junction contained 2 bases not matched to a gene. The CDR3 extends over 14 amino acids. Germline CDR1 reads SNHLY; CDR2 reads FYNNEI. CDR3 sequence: CASSGLAGYNEQFF. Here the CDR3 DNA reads TGTGCCAGCAGTGGTCTAGCGGGGTACAATGAGCAGTTCTTC.

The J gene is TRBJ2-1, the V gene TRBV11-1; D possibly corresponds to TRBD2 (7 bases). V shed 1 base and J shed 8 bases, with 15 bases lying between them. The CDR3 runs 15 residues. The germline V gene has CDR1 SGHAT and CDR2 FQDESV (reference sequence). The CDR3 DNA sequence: TGTGCCAGCAGCTTAGGGCGGGGGCCTTGGGATGAGCAGTTCTTC. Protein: CASSLGRGPWDEQFF.

In DNA, the CDR3 is TGTGCCAGCAGTTTAGCCGGGACAGTTCCTGGCTACACCTTC. Translation gives CASSLAGTVPGYTF. This sequence joins TRBV28 and TRBJ1-2; 7 positions match TRBD1. This CDR3 contains 14 residues. Losses at the gene ends were 2 bases for V and 7 bases for J; bases not matched to a gene: 7. CDR1 is MDHEN, CDR2 SYDVKM, per germline.

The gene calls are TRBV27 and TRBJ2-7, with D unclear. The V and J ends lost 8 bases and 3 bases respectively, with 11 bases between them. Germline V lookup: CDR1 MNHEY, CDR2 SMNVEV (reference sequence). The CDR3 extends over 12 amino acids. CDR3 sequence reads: CASLTVLYEQYV. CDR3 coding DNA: TGTGCCAGCCTTACAGTACTCTACGAGCAGTACGTC.

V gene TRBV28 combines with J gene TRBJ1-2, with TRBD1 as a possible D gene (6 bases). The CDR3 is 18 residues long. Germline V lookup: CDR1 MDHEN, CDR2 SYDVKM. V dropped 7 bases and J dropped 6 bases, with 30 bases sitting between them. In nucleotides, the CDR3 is TGTGCCAGCAATCTCGGGCCCTCGCTCCGTGGACAGATAGATGGCTACACCTTC. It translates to CASNLGPSLRGQIDGYTF.

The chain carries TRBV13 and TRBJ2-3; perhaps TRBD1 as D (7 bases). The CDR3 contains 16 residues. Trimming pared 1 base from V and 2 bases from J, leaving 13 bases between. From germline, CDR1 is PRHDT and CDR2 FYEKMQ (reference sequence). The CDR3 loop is CASSLARGTVTDTQYF. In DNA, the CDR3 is TGTGCCAGCAGCTTAGCTCGCGGGACAGTCACAGATACGCAGTATTTT.

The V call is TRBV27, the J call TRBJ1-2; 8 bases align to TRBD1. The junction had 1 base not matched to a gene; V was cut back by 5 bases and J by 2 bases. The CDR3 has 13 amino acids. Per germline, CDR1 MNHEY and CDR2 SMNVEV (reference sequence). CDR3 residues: CASSPGGNYGYTF. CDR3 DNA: TGTGCCAGCAGTCCAGGGGGCAACTATGGCTACACCTTC.

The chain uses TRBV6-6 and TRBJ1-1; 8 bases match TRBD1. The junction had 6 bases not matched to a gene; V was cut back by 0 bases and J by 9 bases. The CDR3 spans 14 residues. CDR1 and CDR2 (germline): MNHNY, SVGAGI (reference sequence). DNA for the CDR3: TGTGCCAGCAGTTACTCGAAAGCAGGGGGCCAAGCTTTCTTT. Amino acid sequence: CASSYSKAGGQAFF.

CDR3: CASSPPTGGGNQPQHF. The DNA of the CDR3 is TGTGCCAGCTCACCACCAACCGGGGGTGGCAATCAGCCCCAGCATTTT. The rearrangement joins TRBV18 to TRBJ1-5, with TRBD1 as a possible D gene (5 bases). The CDR3 length is 16 residues. With 0 bases removed from V and 2 bases from J, the gap between germline ends came to 11 bases. Germline V gene data show CDR1 as KGHSH and CDR2 as LQKENI.

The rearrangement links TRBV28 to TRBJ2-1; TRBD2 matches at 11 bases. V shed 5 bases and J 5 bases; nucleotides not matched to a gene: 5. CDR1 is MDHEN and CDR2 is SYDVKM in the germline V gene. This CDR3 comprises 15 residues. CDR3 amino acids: CASSTWTSGHNEQFF. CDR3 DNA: TGTGCCAGCAGTACTTGGACTAGCGGGCACAATGAGCAGTTCTTC.

CDR3 in DNA: TGTGCCAGCAGCCCACTACGGACAGGGCGCTTGACTGAAGCTTTCTTT. It yields the protein CASSPLRTGRLTEAFF. The rearrangement uses TRBV7-8 and TRBJ1-1, with TRBD1 matching 8 bases. V gave up 5 bases and J gave up 5 bases; unmatched junction bases: 13. Germline-derived CDR1 and CDR2 are SGHVS and FQNEAQ. The CDR3 is 16 residues long.

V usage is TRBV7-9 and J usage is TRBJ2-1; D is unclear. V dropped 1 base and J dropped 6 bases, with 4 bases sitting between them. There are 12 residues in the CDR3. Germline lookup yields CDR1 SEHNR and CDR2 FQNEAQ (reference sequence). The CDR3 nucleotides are TGTGCCAGCAGCTTAGATCGCAATGAGCAGTTCTTC. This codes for CASSLDRNEQFF.

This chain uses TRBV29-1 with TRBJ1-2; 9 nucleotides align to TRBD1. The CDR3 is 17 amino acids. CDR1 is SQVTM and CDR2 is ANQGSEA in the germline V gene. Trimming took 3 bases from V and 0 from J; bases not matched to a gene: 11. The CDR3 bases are TGCAGCGTTGATCACCCGCTGGGACAGGGAGCTAACTATGGCTACACCTTC. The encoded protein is CSVDHPLGQGANYGYTF. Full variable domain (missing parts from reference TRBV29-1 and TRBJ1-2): SAVISQKPSRDICQRGTSLTIQCQVDSQVTMMFWYRQQPGQSLTLIATANQGSEATYESGFVIDKFPISRPNLTFSTLTVSNMSPEDSSIYLCSVDHPLGQGANYGYTFGSGTRLTVV.

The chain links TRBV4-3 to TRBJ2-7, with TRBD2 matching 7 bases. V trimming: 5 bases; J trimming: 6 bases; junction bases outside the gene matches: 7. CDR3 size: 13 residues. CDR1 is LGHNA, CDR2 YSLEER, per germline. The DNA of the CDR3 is TGCGCCAGCAGCTCAGGACTAGGTTTCGAGCAGTACTTC. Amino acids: CASSSGLGFEQYF.

CDR3 in amino acids: CASSPGGVLEAFF. CDR3 DNA: TGTGCCAGCAGCCCCGGAGGAGTACTTGAAGCTTTCTTT. The J gene is TRBJ1-1, the V gene TRBV14; D uncertain. CDR3 size: 13 residues. Deletions cut 4 bases from V and 7 bases from J, with 13 bases between. CDR1 is SGHDN and CDR2 is FVKESK in the germline V gene. Variable domain in full (rest from reference TRBV14 and TRBJ1-1): EAGVTQFPSHSVIEKGQTVTLRCDPISGHDNLYWYRRVMGKEIKFLLHFVKESKQDESGMPNNRFLAERTGGTYSTLKVQPAELEDSGVYFCASSPGGVLEAFFGQGTRLTVV.

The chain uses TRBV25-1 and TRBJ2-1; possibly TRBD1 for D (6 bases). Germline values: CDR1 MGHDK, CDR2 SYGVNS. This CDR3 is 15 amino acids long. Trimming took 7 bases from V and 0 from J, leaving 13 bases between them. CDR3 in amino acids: CASNTGRSSYNEQFF. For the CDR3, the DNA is TGTGCCAGCAATACAGGGCGGAGCTCCTACAATGAGCAGTTCTTC.

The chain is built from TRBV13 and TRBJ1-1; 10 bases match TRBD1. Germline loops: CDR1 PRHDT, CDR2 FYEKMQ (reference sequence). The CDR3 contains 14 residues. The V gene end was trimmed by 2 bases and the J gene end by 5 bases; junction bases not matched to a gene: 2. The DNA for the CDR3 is TGTGCCAGCAGCTTACGGACAGGGGGAACTGAAGCTTTCTTT. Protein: CASSLRTGGTEAFF.

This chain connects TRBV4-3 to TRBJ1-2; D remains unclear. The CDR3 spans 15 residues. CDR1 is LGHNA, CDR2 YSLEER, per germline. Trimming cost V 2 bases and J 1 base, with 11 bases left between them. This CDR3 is CASSQYQRINYGYTF. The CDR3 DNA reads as TGCGCCAGCAGCCAATACCAGAGGATTAACTATGGCTACACCTTC.

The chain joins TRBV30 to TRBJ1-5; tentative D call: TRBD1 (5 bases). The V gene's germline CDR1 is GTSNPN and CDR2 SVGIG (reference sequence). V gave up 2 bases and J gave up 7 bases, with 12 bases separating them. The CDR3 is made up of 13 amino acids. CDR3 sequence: CAWSTTDIQPQHF. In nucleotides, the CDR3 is TGTGCCTGGAGTACGACAGACATACAGCCCCAGCATTTT.

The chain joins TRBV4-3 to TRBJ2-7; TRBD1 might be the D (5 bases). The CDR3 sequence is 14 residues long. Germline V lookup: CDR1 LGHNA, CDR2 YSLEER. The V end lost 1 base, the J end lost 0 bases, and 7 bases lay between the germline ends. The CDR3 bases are TGCGCCAGCAGCCAAGGGCAGGGCTCCTACGAGCAGTACTTC. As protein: CASSQGQGSYEQYF.

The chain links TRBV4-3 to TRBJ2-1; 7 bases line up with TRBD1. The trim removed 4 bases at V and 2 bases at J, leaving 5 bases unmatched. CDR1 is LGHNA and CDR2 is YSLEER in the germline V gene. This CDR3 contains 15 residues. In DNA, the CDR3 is TGCGCCAGCAGCCGCCAGGGGGAAACCTACAATGAGCAGTTCTTC. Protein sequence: CASSRQGETYNEQFF.

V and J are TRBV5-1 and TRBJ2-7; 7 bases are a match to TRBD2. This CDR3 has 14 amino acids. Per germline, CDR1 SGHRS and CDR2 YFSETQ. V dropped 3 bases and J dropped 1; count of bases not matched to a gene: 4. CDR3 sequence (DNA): TGCGCCAGCAGCTCTGCGGGAGCTTCCTACGAGCAGTACTTC. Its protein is CASSSAGASYEQYF.

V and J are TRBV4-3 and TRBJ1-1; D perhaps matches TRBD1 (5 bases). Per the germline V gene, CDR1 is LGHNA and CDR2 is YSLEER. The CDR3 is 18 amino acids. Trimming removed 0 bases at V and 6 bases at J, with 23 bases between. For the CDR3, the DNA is TGCGCCAGCAGCCAAGATTCAAACGAGGGACTTTATTTTGCTGAAGCTTTCTTT. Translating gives CASSQDSNEGLYFAEAFF.

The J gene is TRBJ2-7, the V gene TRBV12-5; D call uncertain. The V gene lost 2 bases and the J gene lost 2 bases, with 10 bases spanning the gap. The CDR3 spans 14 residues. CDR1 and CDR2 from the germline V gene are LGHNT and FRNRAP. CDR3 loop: CASGLSPIAYEQYF. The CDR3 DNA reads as TGTGCTAGTGGTTTGAGTCCCATAGCCTACGAGCAGTACTTC. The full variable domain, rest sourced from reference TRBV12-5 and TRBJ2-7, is DARVTQTPRHKVTEMGQEVTMRCQPILGHNTVFWYRQTMMQGLELLAYFRNRAPLDDSGMPKDRFSAEMPDATLATLKIQPSEPRDSAVYFCASGLSPIAYEQYFGPGTRLTVT.